This T cell receptor beta chain was sequenced for a study of cytomegalovirus exposure and HLA in healthy donors. Notes on the study in general: Per a later analysis, HLA-associated TCR beta chains showed more clonal expansion than other, equally common TCR beta chains. A later analysis reportedly found that, within productive TCRs, an Asian-associated ancestry cluster had fewer N-insertions than the mean observed across the approximately 670 donors.

A multiplex PCR was run with 60 Vbeta primers and 13 Jbeta primers. Produced via immunoSEQ multiplex PCR; TCRdb's table is partial and in-frame only. This table has around 140,000 clones, more than 60% appearing once. This CDR3 has 20 amino acids. Germline lookup yields CDR1 KGHSH and CDR2 LQKENI. V lost 4 bases and J lost 0, with 25 bases in between. Turning to this clone: What it binds is unknown.

The chain recombines TRBV18 with TRBJ1-5; tentative D call: TRBD1 (6 bases). Sequenced sample: PBMCs. This TCR was recovered from a woman aged 18-29 years in good health and CMV-seronegative. This CDR3 is CASSHPVADLRGYSNQPQHF. Here the CDR3 DNA reads TGTGCCAGCTCACACCCCGTGGCAGACCTTAGGGGGTATAGCAATCAGCCCCAGCATTTT.